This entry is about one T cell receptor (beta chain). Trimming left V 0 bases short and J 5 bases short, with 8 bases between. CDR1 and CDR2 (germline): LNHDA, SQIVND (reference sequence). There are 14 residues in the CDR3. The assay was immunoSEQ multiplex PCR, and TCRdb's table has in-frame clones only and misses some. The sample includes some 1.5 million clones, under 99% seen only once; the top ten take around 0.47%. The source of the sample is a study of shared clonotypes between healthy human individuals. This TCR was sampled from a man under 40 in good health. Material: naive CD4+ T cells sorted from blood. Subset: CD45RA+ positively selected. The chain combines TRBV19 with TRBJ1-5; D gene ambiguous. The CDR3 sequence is CASSIESGYQPQHF. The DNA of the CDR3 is TGTGCCAGTAGTATAGAGTCGGGTTATCAGCCCCAGCATTTT. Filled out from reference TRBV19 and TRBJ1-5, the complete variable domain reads DGGITQSPKYLFRKEGQNVTLSCEQNLNHDAMYWYRQDPGQGLRLIYYSQIVNDFQKGDIAEGYSVSREKKESFPLTVTSAQKNPTAFYLCASSIESGYQPQHFGDGTRLSIL.